A single sample is the source of the 31 T cell receptor beta chains below, sequenced in a study of response to subunit inactivated influenza vaccine. TCRdb reanalysed the RT-PCR reads using MiXCR and keeps one entry per CDR3 protein. The sample records a few hundred thousand distinct CDR3 sequences, 14% being singletons. The sample was PBMCs from blood, taken 12 days after vaccination. The receptors stem from a man between 45 and 60 years old who received an inactivated influenza vaccine.

This clonotype was seen a handful of times. V is TRBV11-2 and J is TRBJ2-5; the D is unclear. Germline CDR1 reads SGHAT; CDR2 reads FQNNGV. Trimming left V 2 bases short and J 5 bases short, with 15 bases between. The CDR3 extends over 15 amino acids. The CDR3 sequence: CASSLYGVELETQYF. CDR3 sequence (DNA): TGTGCCAGCAGCTTATATGGGGTAGAATTGGAGACCCAGTACTTC.

This clonotype was counted a few times. The chain combines TRBV27 with TRBJ2-7, with 8 bases fitting TRBD1. Germline lookup yields CDR1 MNHEY and CDR2 SMNVEV (reference sequence). The CDR3 has 14 residues. With V trimmed by 7 bases and J by 0 bases, 5 bases remained unmatched. The CDR3 DNA is TGTGCCAGCAAACCGGGACAGGACTCCTACGAGCAGTACTTC. This translates into CASKPGQDSYEQYF.

This clonotype was seen a few times. The rearrangement uses TRBV12-3 or TRBV12-4 and TRBJ2-5; D gene ambiguous. The V and J ends lost 6 bases and 8 bases respectively, with 13 bases between them. The CDR3 is 12 residues long. CDR3 residues: CASSRDIGTQYF. The CDR3 DNA reads as TGTGCCAGCAGCCGAGATATCGGTACCCAGTACTTC.

The chain combines TRBV29-1 with TRBJ2-5; D is undetermined. This CDR3 has 12 residues. Trimming removed 3 bases from V and 1 base from J, with 6 bases in between. Germline V gives CDR1 SQVTM, CDR2 ANQGSEA. The CDR3 sequence is CSVDWPQETQYF. DNA for the CDR3: TGCAGCGTTGATTGGCCCCAAGAGACCCAGTACTTC.

The chain joins TRBV5-5 to TRBJ2-7; no clear D. The V gene lost 7 bases and the J gene lost 0 bases, with 17 bases spanning the gap. Germline CDR1 is SGHKS and CDR2 is YYEKEE (reference sequence). The CDR3 has 15 residues. CDR3 in DNA: TGTGCCAGCCCCCTTCGCGCGGACCGCTCCTACGAGCAGTACTTC. It is translated as CASPLRADRSYEQYF.

The V and J genes are TRBV9 and TRBJ2-7, with D unresolved. This CDR3 region has 13 residues. Germline V CDR1 and CDR2: SGDLS, YYNGEE. The V and J ends lost 0 bases and 3 bases respectively, with 7 bases between them. The CDR3 protein is CASSVGSNYEQYF. Here the CDR3 DNA reads TGTGCCAGCAGCGTAGGCAGCAACTACGAGCAGTACTTC.

The chain joins TRBV7-9 to TRBJ2-1; D may match TRBD1 or TRBD2 (5 bases each). Trimming left V 3 bases short and J 7 bases short, with 7 bases between. Germline V gene sequence: CDR1 SEHNR, CDR2 FQNEAQ (reference sequence). The CDR3 length is 12 residues. The CDR3 nucleotides read TGTGCCAGCAGCTTCGAGGGGAATGAGCAGTTCTTC. Translation gives CASSFEGNEQFF.

This rearrangement joins TRBV6-1 to TRBJ2-7, with 7 positions matching TRBD1. The ends lost 5 bases at V and 1 base at J; junction bases unmatched: 5. The CDR3 has 14 amino acids. Germline assignment: CDR1 MNHNS and CDR2 SASEGT. This chain's CDR3 is CASSTAGGSYEQYF. CDR3 nucleotides: TGTGCCAGCAGTACCGCAGGGGGTTCCTACGAGCAGTACTTC.

The sample holds many counts of this clonotype. The chain carries TRBV18 and TRBJ2-3; TRBD1 might be the D (5 bases). The CDR3 consists of 12 residues. V lost 4 bases and J 4 bases, leaving 6 bases between the germline ends. Germline-derived CDR1 and CDR2 are KGHSH and LQKENI. The CDR3: CASSRGADTQYF. The CDR3 nucleotides read TGTGCCAGCTCACGGGGCGCAGATACGCAGTATTTT.

This clonotype has just a few counts. The genes are TRBV7-9 and TRBJ2-7; D perhaps matches TRBD2 (5 bases). The V end lost 8 bases, the J end lost 0 bases, and 14 bases lay between the germline ends. Germline CDR1 reads SEHNR; CDR2 reads FQNEAQ (reference sequence). There are 14 residues in the CDR3. For the CDR3, the DNA is TGTGCCAGCCTGGGCGAGCGGAGCTCCTACGAGCAGTACTTC. Its protein product is CASLGERSSYEQYF.

This clonotype was counted at least ten times. The rearrangement joins TRBV12-3 or TRBV12-4 to TRBJ2-2, with 9 bases aligning to TRBD1. This CDR3 is built from 13 residues. The V gene end was trimmed by 7 bases and the J gene end by 6 bases; junction bases not matched to a gene: 3. CDR3 loop: CASTRDRAGELFF. The CDR3, as DNA: TGTGCCAGCACCCGGGACAGGGCCGGGGAGCTGTTTTTT.

This chain connects TRBV7-3 to TRBJ2-1; 8 positions agree with TRBD1. Looked up from germline, CDR1 is SGHTA and CDR2 is FQGTGA. The CDR3 has 18 amino acids. V dropped 4 bases and J dropped 4; count of bases not matched to a gene: 15. CDR3 sequence reads: CASSSSHLDRASYNEQFF. The CDR3 bases are TGTGCCAGCAGCTCTTCGCATCTGGACAGGGCATCTTACAATGAGCAGTTCTTC.

The chain couples TRBV28 to TRBJ2-1; TRBD2 aligns across 8 bases. This CDR3 has 20 residues. V was clipped by 2 bases and J by 3 bases; unmatched bases: 18. Looked up from germline, CDR1 is MDHEN and CDR2 is SYDVKM. CDR3 region: CASSLPREGLSFGVYNEQFF. CDR3 DNA sequence: TGTGCCAGCAGTTTACCCCGGGAGGGCCTCAGCTTCGGTGTCTACAATGAGCAGTTCTTC. Variable domain in full (rest from reference TRBV28 and TRBJ2-1): DVKVTQSSRYLVKRTGEKVFLECVQDMDHENMFWYRQDPGLGLRLIYFSYDVKMKEKGDIPEGYSVSREKKERFSLILESASTNQTSMYLCASSLPREGLSFGVYNEQFFGPGTRLTVL.

This clonotype was counted between two and nine times. The chain couples TRBV10-3 to TRBJ2-2; the D is unclear. The germline V and J ends were trimmed by 7 bases and 5 bases, with 14 bases remaining between them. This CDR3 has 14 amino acids. Germline CDR1 is ENHRY and CDR2 is SYGVKD. The CDR3 region is CAITETPGTGELFF. In DNA form, the CDR3 reads TGTGCCATCACCGAGACTCCCGGGACCGGGGAGCTGTTTTTT.

This clonotype occurred a few times. The chain combines TRBV7-2 with TRBJ2-3; no clear D gene. CDR3 size: 14 residues. Looked up from germline, CDR1 is SGHTA and CDR2 is FQGNSA. Deletions cut 1 base from V and 6 bases from J, with 11 bases between. The CDR3 DNA is TGTGCCAGCAGCTTAGTAGAATCCGTGGATACGCAGTATTTT. Protein sequence: CASSLVESVDTQYF.

In this sample, this clonotype turned up a few times. CDR3 sequence: CASSYKGGTYEQYF. The DNA for the CDR3 is TGTGCCAGCAGTTACAAGGGGGGGACCTACGAGCAGTACTTC. The rearrangement joins TRBV6-2 or TRBV6-3 to TRBJ2-7, with a tentative D call TRBD2 (7 bases). V shed 2 bases and J shed 2 bases, with 10 bases lying between them. The CDR3 has 14 residues. Looked up from germline, CDR1 is MNHEY and CDR2 is SVGEGT.

This clonotype turned up a few times. The V and J genes are TRBV5-1 and TRBJ2-7; the D gene is possibly TRBD2 (5 bases). The CDR3 sequence is 15 residues long. Per germline, CDR1 SGHRS and CDR2 YFSETQ. The V end lost 4 bases, the J end lost 6 bases, and 20 bases lay between the germline ends. CDR3 DNA: TGCGCCAGCAGCCCCCTGCTAACGCGTGAGGGCGAGCAGTACTTC. Its protein is CASSPLLTREGEQYF.

There are a few counts of this clonotype. The chain couples TRBV10-3 to TRBJ2-5; 8 bases fit TRBD1. Germline V gene data show CDR1 as ENHRY and CDR2 as SYGVKD. The V gene end was trimmed by 3 bases and the J gene end by 7 bases; junction bases not matched to a gene: 1. This CDR3 spans 12 amino acids. CDR3 DNA sequence: TGTGCCATCAGTGAACAGGGGGGGACCCAGTACTTC. It yields the protein CAISEQGGTQYF.

CDR3 residues: CASSPESVKERTDTQYF. In nucleotides, the CDR3 is TGCGCCAGCAGCCCAGAGTCGGTCAAAGAGCGGACAGATACGCAGTATTTT. The chain is built from TRBV5-1 and TRBJ2-3; perhaps TRBD2 as D (5 bases). The CDR3 loop spans 17 amino acids. V lost 4 bases and J 3 bases, leaving 21 bases between the germline ends. CDR1 is SGHRS, CDR2 YFSETQ, per germline.

The rearrangement links TRBV28 to TRBJ2-2; D possibly uses TRBD1 or TRBD2 (6 bases each). Germline loops: CDR1 MDHEN, CDR2 SYDVKM. This CDR3 has 16 amino acids. Trimming removed 5 bases at V and 5 bases at J, with 18 bases between. As DNA, the CDR3 is TGTGCCAGCAGTGCCCGGGGGCCAGGGAAAACCGGGGAGCTGTTTTTT. Translated, it gives CASSARGPGKTGELFF.

The rearrangement uses TRBV10-3 and TRBJ2-4; TRBD2 matches at 10 bases. From germline, CDR1 is ENHRY and CDR2 SYGVKD. The CDR3 consists of 17 residues. V shed 0 bases, J shed 0 bases, and the junction held 2 bases outside the gene matches. Written as DNA, the CDR3 is TGTGCCATCAGTGAGTCCGTAGCGGGAGGAGCCAAAAACATTCAGTACTTC. Encoded protein: CAISESVAGGAKNIQYF.

This clonotype was seen a handful of times. This chain links TRBV6-1 with TRBJ2-5; 9 nucleotides match TRBD1. Looked up from germline, CDR1 is MNHNS and CDR2 is SASEGT. The CDR3 is 18 amino acids. With 2 bases clipped from V and 5 bases from J, the junction kept 15 bases outside the gene matches. CDR3 DNA: TGTGCCAGCAGTGAAACAGCTTTCCGGACAGGGGCTTTGGAGACCCAGTACTTC. This gives the protein CASSETAFRTGALETQYF.

There are a few counts of this clonotype. The J gene is TRBJ1-2, the V gene TRBV2; D is unresolved. Germline CDR1 is SNHLY and CDR2 is FYNNEI. This CDR3 contains 13 residues. V shed 3 bases and J shed 2 bases, with 7 bases lying between them. The CDR3 protein is CASSEGWNYGYTF. CDR3 coding DNA: TGTGCCAGCAGTGAGGGATGGAACTATGGCTACACCTTC.

The chain is built from TRBV5-6 and TRBJ2-3, with 13 nucleotides matching TRBD2. The germline V gene encodes CDR1 SGHDT and CDR2 YYEEEE. The CDR3 sequence is 17 residues long. V lost 2 bases and J lost 6; bases outside the gene matches: 9. The CDR3: CASSLGLGLAGKDTQYF. CDR3 sequence (DNA): TGTGCCAGCAGCTTAGGGCTGGGACTAGCGGGAAAGGATACGCAGTATTTT.

The chain carries TRBV10-2 and TRBJ1-1; tentatively, D is TRBD1 (5 bases). There are 13 residues in the CDR3. V lost 11 bases to trimming and J lost 4 bases, with 17 bases between them. Germline V gene data show CDR1 as WSHSY and CDR2 as SAAADI. The CDR3 nucleotides are TGCGCCGGCCGGGGCGCCACGAGCACTGAAGCTTTCTTT. It specifies CAGRGATSTEAFF.

This clonotype was detected a few times. V usage is TRBV7-6 and J usage is TRBJ2-5, with D perhaps matching TRBD1 (5 bases). Germline CDR1 and CDR2: SGHVS and FNYEAQ. This CDR3 spans 11 amino acids. Trimming removed 7 bases at V and 5 bases at J, with 8 bases between. DNA for the CDR3: TGTGCCAGCAATTCAGGGGAGACCCAGTACTTC. This encodes CASNSGETQYF.

V usage is TRBV6-2 or TRBV6-3 and J usage is TRBJ2-7, with D unresolved. CDR3 length: 14 residues. The V and J ends lost 7 bases and 4 bases respectively, with 17 bases between them. The V gene's germline CDR1 is MNHEY and CDR2 SVGEGT. DNA of the CDR3: TGTGCCAGCACCTCTTCGGTTGTTTTATACGAGCAGTACTTC. This encodes CASTSSVVLYEQYF.

This clonotype showed up just once. The gene calls are TRBV7-6 and TRBJ2-1; perhaps TRBD1 as D (5 bases). The V end lost 7 bases, the J end lost 1 base, and 14 bases lay between the germline ends. The CDR3 length is 15 residues. CDR1 and CDR2 (germline): SGHVS, FNYEAQ. DNA of the CDR3: TGTGCCAGCAACCCGTTCCAGGGTTCCTACAATGAGCAGTTCTTC. Protein product: CASNPFQGSYNEQFF.

This clonotype was detected only a few times. The chain employs TRBV7-9 and TRBJ1-1; maybe TRBD1 (6 bases). V was shortened by 5 bases and J by 4 bases, with 17 bases between the two germline ends. From germline, CDR1 is SEHNR and CDR2 FQNEAQ (reference sequence). This CDR3 region has 15 residues. CDR3 residues: CASSPTKGVFTEAFF. The CDR3 DNA follows: TGTGCCAGCAGCCCTACGAAGGGGGTTTTCACTGAAGCTTTCTTT.

This clonotype was seen at least ten times. The CDR3 here is CASSEGQSIYEQYF. The CDR3 coding sequence is TGTGCCAGCAGCGAGGGACAGAGCATCTACGAGCAGTACTTC. V gene TRBV11-2 combines with J gene TRBJ2-7; 7 positions match TRBD1. The CDR3 extends over 14 amino acids. Germline CDR1 and CDR2: SGHAT and FQNNGV. The V gene end was trimmed by 5 bases and the J gene end by 3 bases; junction bases not matched to a gene: 7.

The chain joins TRBV28 to TRBJ2-1; tentatively, D is TRBD1 (6 bases). The V gene lost 2 bases and the J gene lost 13 bases, with 15 bases spanning the gap. The CDR3 length is 13 residues. Germline V gene data show CDR1 as MDHEN and CDR2 as SYDVKM. CDR3 bases: TGTGCCAGCAGTTTAATCCGTGGGGGCAGACAGTTCTTC. Translating it yields CASSLIRGGRQFF.